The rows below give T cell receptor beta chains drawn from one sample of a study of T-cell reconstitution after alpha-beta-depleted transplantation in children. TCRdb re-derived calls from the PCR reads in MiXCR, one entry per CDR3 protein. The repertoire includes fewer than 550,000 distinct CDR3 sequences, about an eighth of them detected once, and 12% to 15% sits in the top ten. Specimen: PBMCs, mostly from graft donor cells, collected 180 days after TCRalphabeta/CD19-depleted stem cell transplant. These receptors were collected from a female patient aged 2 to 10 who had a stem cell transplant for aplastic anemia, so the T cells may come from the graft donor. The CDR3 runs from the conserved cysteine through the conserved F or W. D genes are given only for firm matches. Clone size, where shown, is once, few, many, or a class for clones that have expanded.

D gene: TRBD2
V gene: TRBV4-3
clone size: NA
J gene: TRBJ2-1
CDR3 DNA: TGCGCCAGCAGCCAAGTGTTTGAGCGGGAGAGGGTGCAGTTCTTC
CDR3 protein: CASSQVFERERVQFF

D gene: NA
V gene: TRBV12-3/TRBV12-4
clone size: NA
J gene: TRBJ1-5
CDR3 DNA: TGTGCCAGCACAACGGGGGGGAGGCCCCAGCATTTT
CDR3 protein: CASTTGGRPQHF

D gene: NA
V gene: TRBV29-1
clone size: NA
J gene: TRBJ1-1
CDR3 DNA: TGCAGCGTTAGGCCGGGACTCGAAGCTTTCTTT
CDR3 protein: CSVRPGLEAFF

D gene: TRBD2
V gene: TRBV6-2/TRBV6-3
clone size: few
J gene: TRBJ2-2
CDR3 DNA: TGTGCCAGCAGCTACAGGGGCCGCCATATAGCGGGAGTTTTAAGCACCGGGGAGCTGTTTTTT
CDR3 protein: CASSYRGRHIAGVLSTGELFF

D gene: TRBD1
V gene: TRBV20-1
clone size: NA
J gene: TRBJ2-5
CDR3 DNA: TGCAGTGCTAGAGATCAGGGGACAGGGGGCAGGGGGTACCAAGAGACCCAGTACTTC
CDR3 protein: CSARDQGTGGRGYQETQYF

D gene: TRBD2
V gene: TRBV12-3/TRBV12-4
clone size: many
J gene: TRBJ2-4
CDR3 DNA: TGTGCCAGCAGTTTTGGACTAGCGGTAGCCAAAAACATTCAGTACTTC
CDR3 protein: CASSFGLAVAKNIQYF

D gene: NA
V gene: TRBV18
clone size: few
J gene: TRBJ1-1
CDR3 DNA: TGTGCCAGCTCACCCGCCCCCGCGGCTGAAGCTTTCTTT
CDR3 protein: CASSPAPAAEAFF

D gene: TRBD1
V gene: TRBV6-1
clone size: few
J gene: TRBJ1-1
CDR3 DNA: TGTGCCAGCAGACCCACAGGGGGCATGAACACTGAAGCTTTCTTT
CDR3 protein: CASRPTGGMNTEAFF

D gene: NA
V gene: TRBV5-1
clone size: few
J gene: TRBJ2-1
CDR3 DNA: TGCGCCAGCAGCTTAACCGGGAGAGGCTACAATGAGCAGTTCTTC
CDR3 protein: CASSLTGRGYNEQFF

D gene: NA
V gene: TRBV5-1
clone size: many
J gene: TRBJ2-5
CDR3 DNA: TGCGCCAGCAGCTCACTGTACCAAGAGACCCAGTACTTC
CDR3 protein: CASSSLYQETQYF

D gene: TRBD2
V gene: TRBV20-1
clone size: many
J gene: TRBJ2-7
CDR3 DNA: TGCAGTGCTCACCGGCGGGGGTCCTCTCACTCCTACGAGCAGTACTTC
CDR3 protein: CSAHRRGSSHSYEQYF

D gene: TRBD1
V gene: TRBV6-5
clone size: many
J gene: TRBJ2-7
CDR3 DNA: TGTGCCAGCAGTCGCGGACAGGGGTGGATTTACGAGCAGTACTTC
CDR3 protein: CASSRGQGWIYEQYF

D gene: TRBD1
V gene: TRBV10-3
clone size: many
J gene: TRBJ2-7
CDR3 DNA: TGTGCCATCAGGACCGACAGGGTCCCCTACGAGCAGTACTTC
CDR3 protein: CAIRTDRVPYEQYF

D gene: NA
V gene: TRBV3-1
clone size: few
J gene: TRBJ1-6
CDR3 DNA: TGTGCCAGCAGCGCGGGACGGCGTAATTCACCCCTCCACTTT
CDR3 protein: CASSAGRRNSPLHF

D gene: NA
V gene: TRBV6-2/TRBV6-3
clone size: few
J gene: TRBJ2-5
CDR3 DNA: TGTGCCAGCAACTCCAGAGGCACCCAAGAGACCCAGTACTTC
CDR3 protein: CASNSRGTQETQYF

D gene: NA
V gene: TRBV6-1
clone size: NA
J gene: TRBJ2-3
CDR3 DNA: TGTGCCAGCACCACACAGGGTGCGACAGATACGCAGTATTTT
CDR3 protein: CASTTQGATDTQYF

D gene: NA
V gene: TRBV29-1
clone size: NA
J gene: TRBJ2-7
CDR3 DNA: TGCAGCGTTCTACCAGTTGATTCCTACGAGCAGTACTTC
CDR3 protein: CSVLPVDSYEQYF

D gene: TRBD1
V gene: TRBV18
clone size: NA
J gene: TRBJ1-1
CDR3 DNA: TGTGCCAGCTCGCTGACAGGGCAAGAGGCTTTCTTT
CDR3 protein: CASSLTGQEAFF

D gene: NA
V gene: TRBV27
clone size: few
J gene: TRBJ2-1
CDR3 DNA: TGTGCCAGCAGTTTAGTGGTCCAGTTCGGGTACAATGAGCAGTTCTTC
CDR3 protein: CASSLVVQFGYNEQFF

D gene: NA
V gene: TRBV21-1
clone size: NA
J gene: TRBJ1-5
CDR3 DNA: TGTGCCAGCAGCCCACCGGAGGAATTGGGTCAGCCCCAGCATTTT
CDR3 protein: CASSPPEELGQPQHF

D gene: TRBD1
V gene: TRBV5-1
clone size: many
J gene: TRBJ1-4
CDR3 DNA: TGCGCCAGCAGCGCGTCCGGGACAGGGGATGAAAAACTGTTTTTT
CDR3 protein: CASSASGTGDEKLFF

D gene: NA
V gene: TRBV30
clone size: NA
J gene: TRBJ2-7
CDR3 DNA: TGTGCCTGGAGGACGACCGGCGAGCAGTACTTC
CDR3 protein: CAWRTTGEQYF

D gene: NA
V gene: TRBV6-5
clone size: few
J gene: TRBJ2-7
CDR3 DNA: TGTGCCAGCAGTTACTCAACCTACGAGCAGTACTTC
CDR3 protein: CASSYSTYEQYF

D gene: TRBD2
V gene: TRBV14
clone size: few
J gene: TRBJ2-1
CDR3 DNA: TGTGCCAGCAGCCAAGATGGATTGCGGGGGGCCTCCTACAATGAGCAGTTCTTC
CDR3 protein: CASSQDGLRGASYNEQFF

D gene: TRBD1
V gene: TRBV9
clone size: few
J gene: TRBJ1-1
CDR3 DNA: TGTGCCAGCAGCCCGAGGGACAGGTCGGCTGAAGCTTTCTTT
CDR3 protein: CASSPRDRSAEAFF

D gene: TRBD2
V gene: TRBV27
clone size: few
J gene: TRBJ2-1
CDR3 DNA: TGTGCCAGCGGGCCCCTAGCGGGAAAAGCTTACAATGAGCAGTTCTTC
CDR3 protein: CASGPLAGKAYNEQFF

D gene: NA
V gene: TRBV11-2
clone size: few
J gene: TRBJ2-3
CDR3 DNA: TGTGCCAGCAGCTTACCTAGGACCGGCACAGATACGCAGTATTTT
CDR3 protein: CASSLPRTGTDTQYF

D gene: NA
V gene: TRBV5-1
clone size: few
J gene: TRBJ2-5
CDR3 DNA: TGCGCCAGCAGCCTCGGAATTCAAGAGACCCAGTACTTC
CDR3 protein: CASSLGIQETQYF

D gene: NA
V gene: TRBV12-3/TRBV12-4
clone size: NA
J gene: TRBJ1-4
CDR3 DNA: TGTGCCAGCAGACTGACAGCCGGAGGTGAAAAACTGTTTTTT
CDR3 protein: CASRLTAGGEKLFF

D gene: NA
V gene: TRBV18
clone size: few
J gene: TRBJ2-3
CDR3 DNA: TGTGCCAGCTCACCCCGAGCTAACCCAGATACGCAGTATTTT
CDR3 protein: CASSPRANPDTQYF

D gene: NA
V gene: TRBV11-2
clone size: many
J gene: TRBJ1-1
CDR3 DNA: TGTGCCAGCAGCGACCCATGGCGGGCGAACACTGAAGCTTTCTTT
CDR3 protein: CASSDPWRANTEAFF

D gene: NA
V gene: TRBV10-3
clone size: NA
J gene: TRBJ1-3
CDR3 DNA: TGTGCCATCAGTGATCAAGTTATCTCTGGAAACACCATATATTTT
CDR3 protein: CAISDQVISGNTIYF

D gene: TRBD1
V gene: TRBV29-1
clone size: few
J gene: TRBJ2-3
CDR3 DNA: TGCAGCGTTGCCCTGGGACAGGGGATCACAGATACGCAGTATTTT
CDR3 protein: CSVALGQGITDTQYF

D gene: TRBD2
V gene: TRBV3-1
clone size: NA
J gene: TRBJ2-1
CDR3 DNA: TGTGCCAGCTGCCAAGTAAAGATAGCGGGAGGGCCCTACAATGAGCAGTTCTTC
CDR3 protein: CASCQVKIAGGPYNEQFF

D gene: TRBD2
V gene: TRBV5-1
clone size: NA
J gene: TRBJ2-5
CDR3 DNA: TGCGCCAGCAGCTTGGAACTAGCGGGAGATTATCAAGAGACCCAGTACTTC
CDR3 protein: CASSLELAGDYQETQYF

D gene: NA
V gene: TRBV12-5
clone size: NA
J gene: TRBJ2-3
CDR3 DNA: TGTGCTAGTGGTTTCCTGGGTACAGATACGCAGTATTTT
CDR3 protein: CASGFLGTDTQYF

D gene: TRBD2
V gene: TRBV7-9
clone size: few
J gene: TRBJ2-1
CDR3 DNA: TGTGCCAGCAGCTTAGGGGGGACTAGCCTCTACAATGAGCAGTTCTTC
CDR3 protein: CASSLGGTSLYNEQFF

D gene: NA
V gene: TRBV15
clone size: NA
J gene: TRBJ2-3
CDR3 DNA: TGTGCCACCAGCAGACGTCCGAGCGGTAATACGCAGTATTTT
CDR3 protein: CATSRRPSGNTQYF

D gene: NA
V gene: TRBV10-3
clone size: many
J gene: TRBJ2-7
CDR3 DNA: TGTGCCATCAGAGGATCGGGAGAGCAGTACTTC
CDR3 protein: CAIRGSGEQYF

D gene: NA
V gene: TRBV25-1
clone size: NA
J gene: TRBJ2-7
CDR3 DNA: TGTGCCAGCAGTGGGTTTAGCGGCTCCTACGAGCAGTACTTC
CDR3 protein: CASSGFSGSYEQYF

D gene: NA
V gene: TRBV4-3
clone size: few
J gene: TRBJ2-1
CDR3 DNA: TGCGCCAGCAGCCAAGCGGGCCTCATCAATGAGCAGTTCTTC
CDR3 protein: CASSQAGLINEQFF

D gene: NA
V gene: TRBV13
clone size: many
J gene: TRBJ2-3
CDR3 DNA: TGTGCCAGCAGCTTATGGGGGAGCACAGATACGCAGTATTTT
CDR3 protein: CASSLWGSTDTQYF

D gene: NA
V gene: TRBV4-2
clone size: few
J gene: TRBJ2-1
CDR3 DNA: TGTGCCAGCAGCCAAGAAGGAGGGCTCTCCTACAATGAGCAGTTCTTC
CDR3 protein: CASSQEGGLSYNEQFF

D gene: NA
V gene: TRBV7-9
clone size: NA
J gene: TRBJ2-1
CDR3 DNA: TGTGCCAGCAGCGAACTCTCCGCTCGGCAGTTCTTC
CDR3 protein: CASSELSARQFF

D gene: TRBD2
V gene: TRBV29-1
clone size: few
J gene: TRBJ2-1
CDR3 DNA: TGCAGCGTTCTCTTTAGCGGGAGGGCCTACAATGAGCAGTTCTTC
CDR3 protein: CSVLFSGRAYNEQFF

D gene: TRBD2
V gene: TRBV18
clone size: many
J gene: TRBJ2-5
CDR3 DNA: TGTGCCAGCTCTACGGGGGGAGAGACCCAGTACTTC
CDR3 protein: CASSTGGETQYF

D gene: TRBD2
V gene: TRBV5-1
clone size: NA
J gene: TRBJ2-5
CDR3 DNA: TGCGCCAGCAGCCCTGGGTCGGCTAGCGGATTCCAAGAGACCCAGTACTTC
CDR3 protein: CASSPGSASGFQETQYF

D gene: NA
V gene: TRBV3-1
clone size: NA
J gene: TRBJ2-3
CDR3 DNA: TGTGCCAGCAGCCAAGAACCCCTAGGGGCACAGATAACGCAGTATTTT
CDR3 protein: CASSQEPLGAQITQYF

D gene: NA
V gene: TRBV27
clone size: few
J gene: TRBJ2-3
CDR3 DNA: TGTGCCAGCCAGACTTCCTACACAGATACGCAGTATTTT
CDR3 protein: CASQTSYTDTQYF

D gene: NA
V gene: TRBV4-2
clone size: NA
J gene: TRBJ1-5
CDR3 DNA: TGTGCCAGCAGCCAAGTTGGATTTAGCAATCAGCCCCAGCATTTT
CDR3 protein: CASSQVGFSNQPQHF

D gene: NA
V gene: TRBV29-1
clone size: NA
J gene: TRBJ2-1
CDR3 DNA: TGCAGCGTTGAAGATCCCGGGACTCGACGGGGCCTCAATGAGCAGTTCTTC
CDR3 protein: CSVEDPGTRRGLNEQFF

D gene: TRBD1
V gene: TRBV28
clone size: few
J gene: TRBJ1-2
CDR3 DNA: TGTGCCAGCAGTTTTCGGGACAGGGTAAACTATGGCTACACCTTC
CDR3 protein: CASSFRDRVNYGYTF

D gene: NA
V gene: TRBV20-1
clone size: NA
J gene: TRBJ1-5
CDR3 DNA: TGCAGTGCTAGAGATACAGGCAATCAGCCCCAGCATTTT
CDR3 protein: CSARDTGNQPQHF

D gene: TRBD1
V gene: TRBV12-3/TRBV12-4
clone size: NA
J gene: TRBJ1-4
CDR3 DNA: TGTGCCAGCAGTACCCGGGACAGGGCTAATGAAAAACTGTTTTTT
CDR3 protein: CASSTRDRANEKLFF